Following are 5 T cell receptor beta chains from one sample sequenced in a study of blood T cell repertoires in COVID-19. Profiled with immunoSEQ multiplex PCR; TCRdb holds only in-frame clones, not every one. This table holds 250,000 to 300,000 clones, approximately 90% found once. Source material: peripheral blood. The receptors stem from a woman aged 45-65 years who had recovered from COVID-19.

The DNA of the CDR3 is TGCAGCGTTGGACCGGGAATAGAGACCCAGTACTTC. This codes for CSVGPGIETQYF. This rearrangement joins TRBV29-1 to TRBJ2-5; tentatively, D is TRBD2 (5 bases). V lost 4 bases and J 4 bases, leaving 10 bases between the germline ends. The CDR3 runs to 12 residues. From germline, CDR1 is SQVTM and CDR2 ANQGSEA.

V and J are TRBV28 and TRBJ1-3, with a tentative D call TRBD1 (6 bases). Germline V gene lookup returns CDR1 MDHEN and CDR2 SYDVKM. The CDR3 totals 15 residues. Trimming left V 8 bases short and J 2 bases short, with 16 bases between. Here the CDR3 reads CASLTRQVPGNTIYF. The CDR3 region has the DNA TGTGCCAGCCTTACCCGACAGGTCCCTGGAAACACCATATATTTT.

The V and J genes are TRBV10-3 and TRBJ2-7; 8 bases align to TRBD2. V shed 10 bases and J 7 bases; nucleotides not matched to a gene: 15. CDR1 is ENHRY and CDR2 is SYGVKD in the germline V gene. The CDR3 runs to 14 residues. CDR3 amino acids: CATRGGLGFWEQYF. The DNA for the CDR3 is TGTGCCACCCGAGGGGGACTAGGCTTTTGGGAGCAGTACTTC.

The CDR3 nucleotides are TGTGCCAGTAGTATTGGCAGGGGCTATATGGGGTGGCAGTACTTC. Protein sequence: CASSIGRGYMGWQYF. The chain uses TRBV19 and TRBJ2-7; tentative D call: TRBD1 (6 bases). CDR3 length equals 15 residues. Germline lookup yields CDR1 LNHDA and CDR2 SQIVND (reference sequence). V lost 3 bases and J 9 bases, leaving 21 bases between the germline ends. The full variable domain, with the rest looked up from reference TRBV19 and TRBJ2-7, is DGGITQSPKYLFRKEGQNVTLSCEQNLNHDAMYWYRQDPGQGLRLIYYSQIVNDFQKGDIAEGYSVSREKKESFPLTVTSAQKNPTAFYLCASSIGRGYMGWQYFGPGTRLTVT.

The chain has TRBV4-3 and TRBJ1-1; D is uncertain. This CDR3 spans 14 amino acids. Germline CDR1 reads LGHNA; CDR2 reads YSLEER. Trimming cost V 3 bases and J 2 bases, with 10 bases left between them. The chain's CDR3 is CASSHADRNTEAFF. The DNA of the CDR3 is TGCGCCAGCAGCCACGCTGATAGAAACACTGAAGCTTTCTTT.